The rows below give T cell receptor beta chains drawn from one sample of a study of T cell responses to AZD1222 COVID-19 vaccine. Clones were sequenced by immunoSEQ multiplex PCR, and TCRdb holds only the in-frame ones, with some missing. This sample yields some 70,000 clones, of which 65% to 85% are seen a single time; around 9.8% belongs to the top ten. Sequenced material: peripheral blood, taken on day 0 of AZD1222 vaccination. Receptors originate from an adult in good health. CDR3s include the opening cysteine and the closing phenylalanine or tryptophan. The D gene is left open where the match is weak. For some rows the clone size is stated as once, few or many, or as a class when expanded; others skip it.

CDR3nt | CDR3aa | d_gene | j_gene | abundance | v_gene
TGTGCCAGCAGTACGGGGGGGACAGATACGCAGTATTTT | CASSTGGTDTQYF | TRBD2 | TRBJ2-3 | - | TRBV5-4
TGTGCCAGCAGCTTAATCGGGGGGGACTCCTACAATGAGCAGTTCTTC | CASSLIGGDSYNEQFF | TRBD2 | TRBJ2-1 | - | TRBV7-3
TGTGCCTGGGTAGGGTTGGGGTACACTGAAGCTTTCTTT | CAWVGLGYTEAFF | - | TRBJ1-1 | - | TRBV30
TGTGCCAGTAGTATAGGCCGAGGGGGCGGTGAGCAGTTCTTC | CASSIGRGGGEQFF | TRBD1 | TRBJ2-1 | few | TRBV19
TGTGCCAGCAGTTCTCTTAACATTGGCTACACCTTC | CASSSLNIGYTF | - | TRBJ1-2 | - | TRBV12-3/TRBV12-4
TGTGCCAGCAGCTTAGCGGCAGGGGACTCACCCCTCCACTTT | CASSLAAGDSPLHF | - | TRBJ1-6 | - | TRBV7-2
TGTGCCTGGAATAGGGTAATGACGGTCGAAAAAAGAAACACCATATATTTT | CAWNRVMTVEKRNTIYF | - | TRBJ1-3 | - | TRBV30
TGTGCCATCAGTGAGGAGACTTTCTATGGCTACACCTTC | CAISEETFYGYTF | - | TRBJ1-2 | - | TRBV10-3
TGTGCCAGCAGCCTACACCGAAGCTCCTATAATTCACCCCTCCACTTT | CASSLHRSSYNSPLHF | - | TRBJ1-6 | - | TRBV3-1/TRBV3-2
TGTGCCAGCAGTTCGAGTCGGAGCTCCTACAATGAGCAGTTCTTC | CASSSSRSSYNEQFF | - | TRBJ2-1 | - | TRBV28
TGTGCCAGCAGCTTGGCTAGCGGTCGCACAGATACGCAGTATTTT | CASSLASGRTDTQYF | TRBD2 | TRBJ2-3 | - | TRBV5-4
TGTGCCAGCAGCTCAACGACAAGCACAGATACGCAGTATTTT | CASSSTTSTDTQYF | - | TRBJ2-3 | - | TRBV7-2
TGTGCCAGCAGCTTAGGGGGGGCAGGTTCGTCCTCTGGAAACACCATATATTTT | CASSLGGAGSSSGNTIYF | - | TRBJ1-3 | - | TRBV7-9
TGTGCCAGCAGCTTACTAGGGGTTAATGAAAAACTGTTTTTT | CASSLLGVNEKLFF | - | TRBJ1-4 | - | TRBV7-9
TGTGCCAGCAGCCCCCGAGCCCTTTCACAGGGGGCCTATGGCTACACCTTC | CASSPRALSQGAYGYTF | TRBD1 | TRBJ1-2 | - | TRBV7-2
TGTGCCAGCAGTTTAAGGGCTCGGGAGCCCCAGCATTTT | CASSLRAREPQHF | - | TRBJ1-5 | few | TRBV27
TGTGCCAGCGTGAGCGGCGGTAATTCACCCCTCCACTTT | CASVSGGNSPLHF | - | TRBJ1-6 | few | TRBV28
TGCGCCAGCAGCCAGTCGAGTGTACAGGACCCCAATCAGCCCCAGCATTTT | CASSQSSVQDPNQPQHF | - | TRBJ1-5 | - | TRBV4-1
TGTGCCAGCAGTCTTAGCGGGGGGAACACCGGGGAGCTGTTTTTT | CASSLSGGNTGELFF | TRBD2 | TRBJ2-2 | - | TRBV28
TGCGCCAGCAGCCATACTTTCCGGGCCGGCGGTGGCTACACCTTC | CASSHTFRAGGGYTF | - | TRBJ1-2 | - | TRBV4-3
TGTGCCTGGAGTGTTCAAAGTCGCCAGCCCCAGCATTTT | CAWSVQSRQPQHF | - | TRBJ1-5 | once | TRBV30
TGTGCCAGCAGCCTCTCTCGGCCAGGGAGGAGCACAGATACGCAGTATTTT | CASSLSRPGRSTDTQYF | - | TRBJ2-3 | - | TRBV7-3
TGCGCCAGCAGTGATCGACTAGCGGGTGGCGGGGAGCTGTTTTTT | CASSDRLAGGGELFF | TRBD2 | TRBJ2-2 | - | TRBV10-1
TGTGCCAGCAGCGGCGGAGCTAGCCCTGGGCAGCCCCAGCATTTT | CASSGGASPGQPQHF | - | TRBJ1-5 | few | TRBV9
TGTGCCAGCAGCCAGGCTCTAAACACCGGGGAGCTGTTTTTT | CASSQALNTGELFF | - | TRBJ2-2 | - | TRBV6-5
TGTGCCAGCAGTTCCCAGCAGCCCGGACAGGGACGTTACACCTTC | CASSSQQPGQGRYTF | TRBD1 | TRBJ1-2 | - | TRBV27
TGCAGTGCTCGACAGGGAAACGAGCAGTACTTC | CSARQGNEQYF | TRBD1 | TRBJ2-7 | - | TRBV20-1
TGTGCCAGCAGCTTAGCGCCACTAGCGGGGGGGTACGAGCAGTACTTC | CASSLAPLAGGYEQYF | TRBD2 | TRBJ2-7 | - | TRBV7-9
TGTGCCAGCACCTTCGAAACTTTTGGACGGTTGGGAAACACCATATATTTT | CASTFETFGRLGNTIYF | - | TRBJ1-3 | - | TRBV7-3
TGTGCCAGCAGCACCTTTTACAGCGATGAGCAGTTCTTC | CASSTFYSDEQFF | - | TRBJ2-1 | - | TRBV28
TGCGCCAGCCGGATTGGAGCTGGGGAGACTGAAGCTTTCTTT | CASRIGAGETEAFF | - | TRBJ1-1 | - | TRBV5-1
TGTGCCAGCAGCTATAGCGGGGGGCTCCAGCCCCAGTACTTC | CASSYSGGLQPQYF | TRBD2 | TRBJ2-5 | - | TRBV7-9
TGTGCCACCAGTGATTTCTGGGGGGACAGGGTCGGAACTAATGAAAAACTGTTTTTT | CATSDFWGDRVGTNEKLFF | TRBD1 | TRBJ1-4 | - | TRBV24-1
TGTGCCAGCAGCTTAGTCAGGGCTCAGCCCCAGCATTTT | CASSLVRAQPQHF | - | TRBJ1-5 | - | TRBV7-8
TGTGCCAGCAGTAAGGGGTACTATGGCTACACCTTC | CASSKGYYGYTF | - | TRBJ1-2 | - | TRBV2
TGTGCCAGAAGATTTACTACAGGGAGCTCCTACAATGAGCAGTTCTTC | CARRFTTGSSYNEQFF | - | TRBJ2-1 | - | TRBV7-5
TGTGCCAGCAGTCGGAGGGTTAGCGGGGGGGCTAGAGAGACCCAGTACTTC | CASSRRVSGGARETQYF | TRBD2 | TRBJ2-5 | once | TRBV2
TGTGCCAGCAGTGGCGGAGGCCCCCCCACCGGGGAGCTGTTTTTT | CASSGGGPPTGELFF | - | TRBJ2-2 | - | TRBV2
TGTGCCAGCATTGGGAGAACGGGCCCCGGGGAGCTGTTTTTT | CASIGRTGPGELFF | - | TRBJ2-2 | - | TRBV6-5
TGTGCCACCAGCCAAGACAGGGGGCAATTAGATACGCAGTATTTT | CATSQDRGQLDTQYF | TRBD1 | TRBJ2-3 | - | TRBV24-1
TGTGCCTGGAGGTCGTTAGGGGACTTCTCCTATAATTCACCCCTCCACTTT | CAWRSLGDFSYNSPLHF | - | TRBJ1-6 | - | TRBV30
TGTGCCAGTGGACCTCGGCCCTACAATGAGCAGTTCTTC | CASGPRPYNEQFF | - | TRBJ2-1 | - | TRBV6-5
TGCGCCAGCCGGCGAGCCAGACGGGACAGGATTAAGAGCTCCTATAATTCACCCCTCCACTTT | CASRRARRDRIKSSYNSPLHF | TRBD1 | TRBJ1-6 | - | TRBV10-1
TGCGCCAGCAGCTTGGAAGGACAGACCACTAACTATGGCTACACCTTC | CASSLEGQTTNYGYTF | - | TRBJ1-2 | - | TRBV5-1
TGTGCCAGCAGCTTAGTCGGCCGCGGACAGGCAACTAATGAAAAACTGTTTTTT | CASSLVGRGQATNEKLFF | TRBD1 | TRBJ1-4 | - | TRBV7-2
TGTGCCTGGAGTGCCGGGTCCTACGAGCAGTACTTC | CAWSAGSYEQYF | - | TRBJ2-7 | few | TRBV30
TGTGCCAGTAGTATAGGCGCCCGGAGCTCCTACAATGAGCAGTTCTTC | CASSIGARSSYNEQFF | - | TRBJ2-1 | once | TRBV19
TGTGCCAGCAGCTTGGATTTTACAGATACGCAGTATTTT | CASSLDFTDTQYF | - | TRBJ2-3 | - | TRBV5-4
TGTGCCAGCAGGTTACGGCGGGGCAACGAGCAGTACTTC | CASRLRRGNEQYF | - | TRBJ2-7 | - | TRBV2
TGCGCCAGCAGCCTCGACAGGGGAAATTCACCCCTCCACTTT | CASSLDRGNSPLHF | TRBD1 | TRBJ1-6 | - | TRBV5-1
TGTGCCAGCAGCTTAGACACTAGAGGGTATATGAACACTGAAGCTTTCTTT | CASSLDTRGYMNTEAFF | - | TRBJ1-1 | - | TRBV7-2
TGTGCCAGCAGTGCACCCCAGGGTGGGATCGAGGAAGATCAGCCCCAGCATTTT | CASSAPQGGIEEDQPQHF | - | TRBJ1-5 | - | TRBV6-4